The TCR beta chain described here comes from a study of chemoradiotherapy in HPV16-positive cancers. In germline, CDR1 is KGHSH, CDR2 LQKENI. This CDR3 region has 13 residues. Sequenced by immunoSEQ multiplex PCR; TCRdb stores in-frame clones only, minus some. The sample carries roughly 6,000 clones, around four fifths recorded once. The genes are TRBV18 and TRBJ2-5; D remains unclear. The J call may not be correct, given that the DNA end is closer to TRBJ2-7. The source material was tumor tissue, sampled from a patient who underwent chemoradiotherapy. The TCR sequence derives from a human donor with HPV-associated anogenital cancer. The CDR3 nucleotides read TGTGCCAGCTCACCACAGGGAAAGAACGAGCAGTACTTC. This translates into CASSPQGKNEQYF.